The entry below describes one T cell receptor (beta chain). Its antigen has not been determined. Nothing much larger sits one base from this clone, and base qualities are not available. This specimen belongs to a study of T cell repertoires in cytomegalovirus infection (dated 2019 in TCRdb). Some background on the complete study: Alongside well-studied HLA-B-restricted epitopes, the peptide stimulations were aimed at recently identified HLA-C-restricted CMV epitopes, whose presentation resists viral immunomodulation. The HLA type of each donor mattered for the analysis, because public TCR beta signatures pointed to carriage of CMV infection along with the matching HLA type.

The sequencer was an Illumina HiSeq 1500. In-frame beta chains were kept once TCRdb had trimmed the public reads at Q25 with fastp and called clones with MiXCR. Rows with a matching CDR3 protein are joined into one entry that keeps the most common DNA and genes. In all, the sample holds 50,000 to 60,000 distinct CDR3 sequences, and around a fifth of those were seen once. The top ten constitute around 80% of the sample. The germline V gene (reference sequence) supplies CDR1 SEHNR and CDR2 FQNEAQ. V is shortened by 5 bases, J by 2 bases, and the region joining them spans 11 bases. From cysteine to phenylalanine, the CDR3 is 14 amino acids long. Only the CDR3 portion is preserved as DNA: 42 bases, with reading frame beginning at the first base. Findings and caveats that apply to the study as a whole: The ex vivo response was dominated by HLA-C-restricted CMV-specific TCR beta clonotypes, and the single most frequent clonotype in two of eight donors was supplied by these HLA-C-restricted clonotypes. Carriers of CMV infection plus the relevant HLA type were discriminated by the cumulative frequency of public TCR beta family members in the study cohort and in an independent roughly 350-donor cohort.

What this sample's treatment or condition label stands for: in vitro stimulation with specific CMV peptide epitopes to enrich CMV-specific T cells. This chain is built from TRBV7-9 and TRBJ2-3, and perhaps TRBD2 as D gene, on 6 matching bases. Sequencing used CD8+ T cells from cultured PBMCs, obtained from culture after CMV antigen stimulation. The receptor's source is a human donor in good health (CMV status not recorded). Some clones in this sample may be carry-over from other donors' samples. Read as DNA, the sequence is TGTGCCAGCAGCCCGGGGGACCCCACAGATACGCAGTATTTT. This translates into CASSPGDPTDTQYF.